This record covers a single T cell receptor (beta chain). Its antigen is unknown. Per-base qualities were not stored, and no clone one base away is much larger. Graves' hyperthyroidism was defined as stable when no progression to ophthalmopathy occurred over 18 months of follow-up. The hyperthyroidism patients were between 18 and 65 years old and newly diagnosed, with a disease duration of less than 2 months. Exclusion was applied to patients with uncontrolled infections, other autoimmune diseases, pregnancy or lactation. Diagnoses were based on clinical symptoms, serum thyroxine and TRAb, thyroid ultrasound and orbital computed tomography. Total RNA was extracted using Trizol reagent, and RNA quality was assessed on an Agilent 2100 Bioanalyzer. These data originate in a study of T cells in Graves' hyperthyroidism and ophthalmopathy (dated by TCRdb to between 2017 and 2020). Regarding the complete study: To identify TCR V-J signatures that set the groups apart, the researchers used a discovery cohort of roughly 100 patients, made up of 40 to 45 with Graves' ophthalmopathy and about 60 with stable Graves' hyperthyroidism. Prospective prediction of ophthalmopathy was tested in an independent validation cohort consisting of about 20 hyperthyroidism patients and about 17 patients who later progressed to ophthalmopathy. The paper reports TCR Vbeta CDR3 sequencing of 135 peripheral blood samples: under 45 ophthalmopathy, under 80 hyperthyroidism and around 17 progressor patients. The 100 discovery patients were divided at random into training and test sets in a 7:3 ratio. The study also compared thyroid tissue and blood T-cell repertoires from five or six Graves' hyperthyroidism patients. After sampling, hyperthyroidism patients received methimazole starting at 30 mg daily, and ophthalmopathy patients received high-dose intravenous methylprednisolone.

Amplification of TCR beta CDR3 regions was carried out from RNA transcripts. For the first round of RT-PCR on the TCR CDR3, the HTBI primer set was used together with the Qiagen OneStep RT-PCR kit. A second multiplex PCR round built the libraries, followed by size selection and purification. Sequencing of the libraries was done on an Illumina HiSeq2000 using paired-end 100 bp reads. The paper's processing steps were these. Raw data were processed with SOAPnuke, discarding reads with adapters, uncalled bases, mean Phred below 15, or no exact constant-primer or identifier match. High-quality paired reads were merged using COPE v1.2.5, and each unique nucleotide sequence was defined as a clonotype. MiTCR v1.1 was used to align clonotypes to the IMGT TRBV, TRBD and TRBJ reference segments. The analysis included only V-J combinations with a frequency above 0.0001, which together covered more than 98% of the repertoires. A TCS score was defined as the ratio between F50 (clonal expansion) and ExV (chaos), using BLOSUM62-based TCRdist between CDR3 peptides within each V-J. Welch's t-statistics and random forest reduced roughly 530 V-J features to under 15, which were used in a naive Bayes classifier (R e1071). The raw public data were reprocessed by TCRdb itself: fastp quality trimming at Q25, MiXCR clonotype calling, in-frame beta chains only. Identical CDR3 protein sequences are pooled into one entry, listed with their most common genes and DNA. TCRdb's processing, not the authors' own work, is the source of the V and J calls. The sample includes approximately 560,000 distinct CDR3 sequences, with about 43% observed a single time. The ten most abundant clones make up about 7.8% of the sample.

What the authors observed across the whole study: In validation, progression to ophthalmopathy was predicted by the model with 70% to 71% sensitivity and 72.22% specificity, a median of roughly 6 months before onset. In cross-validation, a model built on a 13 V-J signature told ophthalmopathy apart from stable hyperthyroidism with approximately 90% sensitivity and roughly 81% specificity, and in testing the same model reached 80%/75%. Sample size was not statistically predetermined, and blinding of investigators to group allocation was not performed. Most expanded thyroid clonotypes (frequency above 0.001) were also detected in blood, a finding suggesting that blood repertoires may reflect thyroid immune responses.

The sequencing sample was made of peripheral blood or thyroid tissue (not recorded which). This clonotype was sampled from a woman aged 18-30 years with Graves' hyperthyroidism. Donor details come from another sample of the same person, matched by shared clones.

Here is the DNA: TGTGCCAGCAGCGACAAAAAAAGATATGGTTCTAATGAAAAACTGTTTTTT. Translated, this gives CASSDKKRYGSNEKLFF. The rearrangement combines TRBV9 with TRBJ1-4; the D gene cannot be named for sure. Inclusive of the bounding cysteine and phenylalanine, the CDR3 is 17 residues long. Just CDR3 DNA is preserved here, 51 bases in frame from base 1. V and J lose 3 bases and 3 bases, and a span of 18 bases separates them. The germline V gene provides CDR1 SGDLS and CDR2 YYNGEE.